What follows describes a single T cell receptor beta chain. This entry belongs to a study of blood T cell repertoires in COVID-19. This table comes from immunoSEQ multiplex PCR, and its TCRdb copy is limited to in-frame clones, with some not included. The table includes 170,000 or so clones, 70% to 90% detected once. The source material was peripheral blood. The source is a man aged 50 or older with active or convalescent COVID-19.

Here the CDR3 DNA reads TGTGCCAGCTCACCACCCGGTTCCGGTCAGCCCCAGCATTTT. Residues: CASSPPGSGQPQHF. The V call is TRBV18, the J call TRBJ1-5, with D hard to call. The V gene's germline CDR1 is KGHSH and CDR2 LQKENI. Trimming left V 0 bases short and J 6 bases short, with 9 bases between. The CDR3 has 14 residues.